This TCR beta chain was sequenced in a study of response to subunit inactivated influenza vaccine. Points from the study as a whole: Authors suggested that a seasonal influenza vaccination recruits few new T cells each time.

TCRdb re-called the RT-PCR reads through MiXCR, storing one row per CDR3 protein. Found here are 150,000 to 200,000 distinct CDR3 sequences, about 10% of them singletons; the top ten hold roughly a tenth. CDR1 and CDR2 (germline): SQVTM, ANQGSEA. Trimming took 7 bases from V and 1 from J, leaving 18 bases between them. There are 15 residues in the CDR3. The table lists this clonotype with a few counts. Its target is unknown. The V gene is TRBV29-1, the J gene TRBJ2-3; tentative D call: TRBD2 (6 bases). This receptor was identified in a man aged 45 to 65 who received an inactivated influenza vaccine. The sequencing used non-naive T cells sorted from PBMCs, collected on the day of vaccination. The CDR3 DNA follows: TGCAGCGGCGGGGTGATAGGGGTTGGCACAGATACGCAGTATTTT. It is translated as CSGGVIGVGTDTQYF.